The 4 T cell receptor beta chains below come from one sample, sequenced in a study of T-cell reconstitution after alpha-beta-depleted transplantation in children (dated by TCRdb to the mid-2010s). Library generation was performed with PCR. Data came from an Illumina HiSeq 2500. TCR library preparation used molecular barcoding, with unique molecular identifiers applied to normalize quantification of the TCRbeta repertoire. TCRdb cleaned the public reads at Q25 with fastp, built clones with MiXCR and kept in-frame beta chains. Rows matching on CDR3 protein sequence are summarized as one entry with the most common DNA and genes. This sample comprises approximately 350,000 distinct CDR3 sequences, about a tenth of them detected only once. Around 2.5% of the sample lies in the top ten. The sequenced sample was PBMCs from the stem cell graft donor, obtained from the stem cell graft. The receptors stem from a human donor who donated a stem cell graft to a child with acute lymphoblastic leukemia.

This clonotype has more than one count but fewer than ten. The chain recombines TRBV4-2 with TRBJ2-7; D is ambiguous. Trimming removed 4 bases from V and 0 bases from J, with 10 bases in between. In germline, CDR1 is LGHNA, CDR2 YNFKEQ. The CDR3 consists of 14 residues. CDR3 DNA: TGTGCCAGCAGCCCCGTGGGCCCCTCCTACGAGCAGTACTTC. The encoded protein is CASSPVGPSYEQYF.

The rearrangement uses TRBV20-1 and TRBJ2-3; 10 bases fit TRBD2. The germline V gene has CDR1 DFQATT and CDR2 SNEGSKA (reference sequence). J lost 1 base, V lost 1 base, and 2 bases had no gene match. This CDR3 region has 15 residues. CDR3 sequence: CSARASGSGTDTQYF. In DNA form, the CDR3 reads TGCAGTGCTAGAGCTAGCGGGAGTGGCACAGATACGCAGTATTTT.

The gene calls are TRBV20-1 and TRBJ2-1; TRBD2 agrees at 9 bases. Germline CDR1 reads DFQATT; CDR2 reads SNEGSKA (reference sequence). The CDR3 runs to 14 residues. V shed 5 bases and J 5 bases; nucleotides not matched to a gene: 7. The CDR3 DNA sequence: TGCAGTGCTGGTTCCCCTAGCGGGAACAATGAGCAGTTCTTC. Its protein is CSAGSPSGNNEQFF.

This clonotype was seen only a few times. The rearrangement joins TRBV15 to TRBJ2-7; the match to TRBD1 covers 9 bases. Germline V gene sequence: CDR1 LNHNV, CDR2 YYDKDF (reference sequence). The CDR3 is 16 residues long. V lost 0 bases, J lost 1 base, and 4 bases stayed unmatched. CDR3 sequence (DNA): TGTGCCACCAGCAGAGATCAGGGGACAGGGTCCTACGAGCAGTACTTC. Its translation is CATSRDQGTGSYEQYF.